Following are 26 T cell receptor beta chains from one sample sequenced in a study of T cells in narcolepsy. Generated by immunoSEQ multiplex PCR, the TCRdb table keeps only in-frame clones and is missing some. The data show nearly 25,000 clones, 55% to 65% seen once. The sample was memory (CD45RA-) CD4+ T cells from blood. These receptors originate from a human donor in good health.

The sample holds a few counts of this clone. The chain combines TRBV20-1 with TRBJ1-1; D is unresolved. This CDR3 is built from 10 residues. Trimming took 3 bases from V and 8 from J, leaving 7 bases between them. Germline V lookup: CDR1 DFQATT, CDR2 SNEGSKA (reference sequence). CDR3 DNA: TGCAGTGCTAGGGACCTGGAAGCTTTCTTT. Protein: CSARDLEAFF.

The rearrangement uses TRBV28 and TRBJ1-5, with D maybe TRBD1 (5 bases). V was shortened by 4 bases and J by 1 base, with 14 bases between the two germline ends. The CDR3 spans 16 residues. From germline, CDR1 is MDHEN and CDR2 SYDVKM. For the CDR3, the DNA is TGTGCCAGCAGTTACCCAACAGGATTAAGCAATCAGCCCCAGCATTTT. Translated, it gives CASSYPTGLSNQPQHF.

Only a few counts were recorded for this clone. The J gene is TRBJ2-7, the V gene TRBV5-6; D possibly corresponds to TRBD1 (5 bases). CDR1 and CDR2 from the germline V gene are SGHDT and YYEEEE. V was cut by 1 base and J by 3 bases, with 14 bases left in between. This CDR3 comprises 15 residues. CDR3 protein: CASSLTRVRGYEQYF. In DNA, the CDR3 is TGTGCCAGCAGCTTGACCCGGGTAAGGGGCTACGAGCAGTACTTC.

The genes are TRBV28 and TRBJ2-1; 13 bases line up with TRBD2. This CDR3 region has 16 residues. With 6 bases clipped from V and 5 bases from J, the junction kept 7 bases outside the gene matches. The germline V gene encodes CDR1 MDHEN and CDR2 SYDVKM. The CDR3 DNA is TGTGCCAGCAGGGAACGGACTAGCGGGAGAAACAATGAGCAGTTCTTC. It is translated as CASRERTSGRNNEQFF.

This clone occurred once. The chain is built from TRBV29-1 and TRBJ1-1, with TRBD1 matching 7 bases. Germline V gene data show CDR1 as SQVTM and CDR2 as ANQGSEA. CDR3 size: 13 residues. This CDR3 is CGVARDRLLGAFF. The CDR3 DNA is TGCGGGGTTGCCAGGGACAGACTATTAGGGGCTTTCTTT.

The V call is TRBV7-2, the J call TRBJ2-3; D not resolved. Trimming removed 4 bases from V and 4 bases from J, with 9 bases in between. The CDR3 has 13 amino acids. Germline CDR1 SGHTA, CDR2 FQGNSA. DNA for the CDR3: TGTGCCAGCAGCTCCGATTTCCCAGATACGCAGTATTTT. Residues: CASSSDFPDTQYF. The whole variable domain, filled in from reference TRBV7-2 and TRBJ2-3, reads GAGVSQSPSNKVTEKGKDVELRCDPISGHTALYWYRQSLGQGLEFLIYFQGNSAPDKSGLPSDRFSAERTGGSVSTLTIQRTQQEDSAVYLCASSSDFPDTQYFGPGTRLTVL.

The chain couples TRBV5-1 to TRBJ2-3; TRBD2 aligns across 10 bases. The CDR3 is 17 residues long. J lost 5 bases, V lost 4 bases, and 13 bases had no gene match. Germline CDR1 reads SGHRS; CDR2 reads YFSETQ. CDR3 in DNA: TGCGCCAGCAGCCCTAGCGGGGGCGTAAATAAGGGAGATACGCAGTATTTT. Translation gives CASSPSGGVNKGDTQYF.

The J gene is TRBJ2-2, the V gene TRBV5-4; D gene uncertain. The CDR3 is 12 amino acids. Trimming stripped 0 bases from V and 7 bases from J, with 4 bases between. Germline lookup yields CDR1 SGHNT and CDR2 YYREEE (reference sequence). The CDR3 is CASSLDNGELFF. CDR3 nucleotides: TGTGCCAGCAGCTTGGATAACGGGGAGCTGTTTTTT.

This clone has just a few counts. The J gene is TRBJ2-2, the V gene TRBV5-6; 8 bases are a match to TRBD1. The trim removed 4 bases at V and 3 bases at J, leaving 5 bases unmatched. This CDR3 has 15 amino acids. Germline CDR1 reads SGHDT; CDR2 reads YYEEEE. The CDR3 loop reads CASSPDRGDTGELFF. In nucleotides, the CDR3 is TGTGCCAGCAGCCCCGACAGGGGCGACACCGGGGAGCTGTTTTTT. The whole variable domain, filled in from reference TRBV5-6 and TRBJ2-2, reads DAGVTQSPTHLIKTRGQQVTLRCSPKSGHDTVSWYQQALGQGPQFIFQYYEEEERQRGNFPDRFSGHQFPNYSSELNVNALLLGDSALYLCASSPDRGDTGELFFGEGSRLTVL.

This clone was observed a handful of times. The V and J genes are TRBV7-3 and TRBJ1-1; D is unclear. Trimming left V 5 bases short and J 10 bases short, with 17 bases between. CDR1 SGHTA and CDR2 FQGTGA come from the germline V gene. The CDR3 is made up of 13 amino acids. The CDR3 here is CASSPSDAGGAFF. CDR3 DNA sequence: TGTGCCAGCAGCCCGTCAGACGCGGGCGGAGCTTTCTTT.

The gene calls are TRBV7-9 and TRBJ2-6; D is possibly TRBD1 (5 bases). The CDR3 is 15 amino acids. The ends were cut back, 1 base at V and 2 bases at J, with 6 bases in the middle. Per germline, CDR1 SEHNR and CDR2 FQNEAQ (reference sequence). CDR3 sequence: CASSLEGPGANVLTF. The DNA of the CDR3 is TGTGCCAGCAGCTTAGAGGGGCCTGGGGCCAACGTCCTGACTTTC.

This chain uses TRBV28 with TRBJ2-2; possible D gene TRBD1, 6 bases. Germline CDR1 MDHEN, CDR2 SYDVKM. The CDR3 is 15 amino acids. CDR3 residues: CPIQTGTFNTGELFF. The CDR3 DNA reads TGTCCAATACAGACCGGGACATTCAACACCGGGGAGCTGTTTTTT.

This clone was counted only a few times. CDR3 region: CASSRLDWLPDTQYF. In DNA form, the CDR3 reads TGTGCCAGCAGTAGGTTAGACTGGTTACCAGATACGCAGTATTTT. J is TRBJ2-3 and V is TRBV27; D not certain. Trimming stripped 5 bases from V and 4 bases from J, with 16 bases between. The CDR3 contains 15 residues. Germline CDR1 reads MNHEY; CDR2 reads SMNVEV (reference sequence).

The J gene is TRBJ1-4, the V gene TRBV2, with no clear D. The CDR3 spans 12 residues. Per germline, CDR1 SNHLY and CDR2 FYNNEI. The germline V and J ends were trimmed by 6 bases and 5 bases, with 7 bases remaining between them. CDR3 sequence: CASSLDNEKLFF. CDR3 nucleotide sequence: TGTGCCAGCAGCTTGGACAATGAAAAACTGTTTTTT.

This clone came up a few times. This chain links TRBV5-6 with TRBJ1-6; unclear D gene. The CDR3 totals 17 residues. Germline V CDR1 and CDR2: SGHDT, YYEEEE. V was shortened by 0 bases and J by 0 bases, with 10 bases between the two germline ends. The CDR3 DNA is TGTGCCAGCAGCTTGGGGTCAGCGGGCTCCTATAATTCACCCCTCCACTTT. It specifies CASSLGSAGSYNSPLHF.

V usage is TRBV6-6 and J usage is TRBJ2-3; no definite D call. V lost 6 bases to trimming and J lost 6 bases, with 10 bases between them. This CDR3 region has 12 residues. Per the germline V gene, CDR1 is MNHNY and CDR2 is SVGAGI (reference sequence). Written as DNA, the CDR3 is TGTGCCAGCAGCACAACCGATGATACGCAGTATTTT. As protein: CASSTTDDTQYF.

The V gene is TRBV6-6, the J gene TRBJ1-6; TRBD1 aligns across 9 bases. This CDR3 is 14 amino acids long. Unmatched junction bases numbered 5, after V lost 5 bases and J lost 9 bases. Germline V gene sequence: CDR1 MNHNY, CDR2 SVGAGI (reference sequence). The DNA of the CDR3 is TGTGCCAGCAGTGACAGGGGGGAGGGTTCACCCCTCCACTTT. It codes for CASSDRGEGSPLHF.

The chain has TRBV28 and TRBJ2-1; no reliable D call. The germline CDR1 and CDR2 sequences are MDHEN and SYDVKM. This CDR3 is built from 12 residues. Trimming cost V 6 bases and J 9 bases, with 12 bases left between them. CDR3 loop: CASSPPFSEQFF. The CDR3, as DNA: TGTGCCAGCAGCCCCCCATTTTCTGAGCAGTTCTTC.

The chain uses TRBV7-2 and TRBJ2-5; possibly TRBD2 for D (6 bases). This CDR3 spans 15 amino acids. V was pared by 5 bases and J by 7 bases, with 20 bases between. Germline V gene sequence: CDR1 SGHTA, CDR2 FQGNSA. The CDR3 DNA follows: TGTGCCAGCAGCGCCCGTAGCGGAAAGGGAGGGACCCAGTACTTC. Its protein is CASSARSGKGGTQYF.

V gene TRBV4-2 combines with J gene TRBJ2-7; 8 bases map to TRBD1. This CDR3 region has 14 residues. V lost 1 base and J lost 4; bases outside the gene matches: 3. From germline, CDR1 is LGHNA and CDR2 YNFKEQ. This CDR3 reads CASSQGTGNYEQYF. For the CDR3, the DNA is TGTGCCAGCAGCCAAGGGACAGGGAATTACGAGCAGTACTTC.

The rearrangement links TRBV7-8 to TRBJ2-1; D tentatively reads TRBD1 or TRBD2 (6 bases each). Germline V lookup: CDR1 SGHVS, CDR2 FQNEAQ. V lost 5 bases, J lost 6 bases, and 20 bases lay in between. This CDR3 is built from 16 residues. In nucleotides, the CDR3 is TGTGCCAGCAGCGCAAGATTAGCCGGAGGGGGCAATGAGCAGTTCTTC. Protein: CASSARLAGGGNEQFF.

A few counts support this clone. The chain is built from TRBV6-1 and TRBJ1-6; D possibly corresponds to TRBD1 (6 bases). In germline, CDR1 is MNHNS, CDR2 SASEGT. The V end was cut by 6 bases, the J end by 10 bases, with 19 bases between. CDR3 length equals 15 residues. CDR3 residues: CASRAQGGKGSPLHF. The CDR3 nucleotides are TGTGCCAGCAGAGCACAGGGCGGGAAAGGCTCACCCCTCCACTTT.

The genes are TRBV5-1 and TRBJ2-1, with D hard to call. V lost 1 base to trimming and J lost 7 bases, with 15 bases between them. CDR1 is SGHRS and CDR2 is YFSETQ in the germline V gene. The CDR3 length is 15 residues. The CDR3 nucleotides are TGCGCCAGCAGCTTGACGCCTAGTGACCCTAATGAGCAGTTCTTC. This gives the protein CASSLTPSDPNEQFF.

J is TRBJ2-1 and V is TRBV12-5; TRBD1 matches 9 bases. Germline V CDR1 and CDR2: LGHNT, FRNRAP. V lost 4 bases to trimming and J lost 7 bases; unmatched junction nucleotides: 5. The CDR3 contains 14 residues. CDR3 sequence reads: CASGSGTGRNEQFF. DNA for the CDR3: TGTGCTAGTGGTTCCGGGACAGGGAGGAATGAGCAGTTCTTC.

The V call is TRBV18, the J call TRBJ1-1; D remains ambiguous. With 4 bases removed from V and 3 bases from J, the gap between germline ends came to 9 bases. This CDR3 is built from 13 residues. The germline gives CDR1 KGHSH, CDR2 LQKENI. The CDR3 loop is CASSQGRDTEAFF. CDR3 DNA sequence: TGTGCCAGCTCACAAGGGCGGGACACTGAAGCTTTCTTT.

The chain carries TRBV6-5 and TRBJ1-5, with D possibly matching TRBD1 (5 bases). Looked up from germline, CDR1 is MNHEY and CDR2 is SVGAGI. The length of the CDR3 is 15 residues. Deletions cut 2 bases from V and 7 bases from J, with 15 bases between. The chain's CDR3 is CASSYAGGTGQPQHF. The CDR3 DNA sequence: TGTGCCAGCAGTTACGCTGGGGGGACTGGGCAGCCCCAGCATTTT.